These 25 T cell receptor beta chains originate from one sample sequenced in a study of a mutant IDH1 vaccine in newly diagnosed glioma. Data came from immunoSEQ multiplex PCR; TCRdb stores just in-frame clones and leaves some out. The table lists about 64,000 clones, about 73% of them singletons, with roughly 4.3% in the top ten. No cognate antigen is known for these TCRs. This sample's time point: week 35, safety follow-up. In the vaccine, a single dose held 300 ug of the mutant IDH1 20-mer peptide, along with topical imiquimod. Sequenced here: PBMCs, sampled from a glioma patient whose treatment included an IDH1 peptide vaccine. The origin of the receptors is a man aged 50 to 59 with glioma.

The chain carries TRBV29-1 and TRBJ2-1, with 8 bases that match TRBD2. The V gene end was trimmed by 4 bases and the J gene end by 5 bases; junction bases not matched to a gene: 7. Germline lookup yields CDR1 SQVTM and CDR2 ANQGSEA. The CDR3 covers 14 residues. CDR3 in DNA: TGCAGCGTTGGATCTAGCGGGCGGGACAATGAGCAGTTCTTC. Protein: CSVGSSGRDNEQFF.

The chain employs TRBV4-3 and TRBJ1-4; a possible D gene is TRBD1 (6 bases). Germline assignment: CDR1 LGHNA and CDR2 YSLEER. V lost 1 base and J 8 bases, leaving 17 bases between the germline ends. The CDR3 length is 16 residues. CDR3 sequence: CASSQGGAGSLEKLFF. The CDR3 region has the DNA TGCGCCAGCAGCCAAGGGGGGGCAGGGAGTCTAGAAAAACTGTTTTTT.

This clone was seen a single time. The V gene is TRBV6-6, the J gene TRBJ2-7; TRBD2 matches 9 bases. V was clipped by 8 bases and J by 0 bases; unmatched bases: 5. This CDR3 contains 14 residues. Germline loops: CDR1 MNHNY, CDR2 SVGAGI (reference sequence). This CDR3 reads CASQAGGSSYEQYF. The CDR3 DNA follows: TGTGCCAGCCAAGCGGGGGGCAGCTCCTACGAGCAGTACTTC.

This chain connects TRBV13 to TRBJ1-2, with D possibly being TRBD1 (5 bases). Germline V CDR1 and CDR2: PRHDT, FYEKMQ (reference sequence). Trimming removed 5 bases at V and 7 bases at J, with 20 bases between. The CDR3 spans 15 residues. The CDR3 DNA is TGTGCCAGCAGCCTCCCTGGGGCCGGGTTGGGTGGCTACACCTTC. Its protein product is CASSLPGAGLGGYTF.

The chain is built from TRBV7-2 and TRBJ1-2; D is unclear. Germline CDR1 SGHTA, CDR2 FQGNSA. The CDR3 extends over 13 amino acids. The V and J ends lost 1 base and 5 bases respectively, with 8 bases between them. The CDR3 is CASSLVAEYGYTF. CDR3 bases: TGTGCCAGCAGCTTAGTTGCAGAGTATGGCTACACCTTC.

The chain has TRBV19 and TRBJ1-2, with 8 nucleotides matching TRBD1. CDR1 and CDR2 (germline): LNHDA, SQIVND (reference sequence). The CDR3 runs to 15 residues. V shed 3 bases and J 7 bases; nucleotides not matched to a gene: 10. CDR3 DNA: TGTGCCAGTAGTATTACACAGGGGGGTTCCGGTGGCTACACCTTC. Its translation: CASSITQGGSGGYTF.

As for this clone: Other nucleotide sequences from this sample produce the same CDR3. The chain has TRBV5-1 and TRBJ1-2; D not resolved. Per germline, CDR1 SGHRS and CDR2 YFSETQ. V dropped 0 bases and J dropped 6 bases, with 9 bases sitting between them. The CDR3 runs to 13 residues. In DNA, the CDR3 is TGCGCCAGCAGCTTGGGTTCAGGCGATGGCTACACCTTC. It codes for CASSLGSGDGYTF.

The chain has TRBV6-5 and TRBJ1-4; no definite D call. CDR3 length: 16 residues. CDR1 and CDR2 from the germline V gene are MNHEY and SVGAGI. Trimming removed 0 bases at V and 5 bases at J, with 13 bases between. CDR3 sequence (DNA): TGTGCCAGCAGTTACTCTTTTCAGGTGATGAATGAAAAACTGTTTTTT. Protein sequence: CASSYSFQVMNEKLFF.

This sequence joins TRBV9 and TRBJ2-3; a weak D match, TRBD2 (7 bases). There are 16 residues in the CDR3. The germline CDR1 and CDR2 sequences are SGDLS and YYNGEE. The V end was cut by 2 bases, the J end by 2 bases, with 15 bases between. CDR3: CASSVRGGGPTDTQYF. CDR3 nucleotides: TGTGCCAGCAGCGTGAGAGGGGGGGGACCCACAGATACGCAGTATTTT.

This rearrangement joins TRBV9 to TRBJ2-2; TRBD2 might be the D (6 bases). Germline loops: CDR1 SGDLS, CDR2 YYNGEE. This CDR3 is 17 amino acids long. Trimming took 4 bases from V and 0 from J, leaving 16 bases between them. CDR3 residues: CASSLLGGTTNTGELFF. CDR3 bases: TGTGCCAGCAGCCTCCTTGGCGGGACCACGAACACCGGGGAGCTGTTTTTT.

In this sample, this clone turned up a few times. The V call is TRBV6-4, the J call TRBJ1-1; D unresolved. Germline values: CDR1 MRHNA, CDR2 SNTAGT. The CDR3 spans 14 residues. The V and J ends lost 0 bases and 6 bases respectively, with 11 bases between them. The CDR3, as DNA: TGTGCCAGCAGTGACTCTATCTGGAGCCCTGAAGCTTTCTTT. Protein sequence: CASSDSIWSPEAFF.

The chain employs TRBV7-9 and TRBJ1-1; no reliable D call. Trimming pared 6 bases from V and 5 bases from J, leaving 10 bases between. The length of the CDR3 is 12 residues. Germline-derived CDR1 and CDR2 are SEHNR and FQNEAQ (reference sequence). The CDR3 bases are TGTGCCAGCAGACGTGAACTAACTGAAGCTTTCTTT. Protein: CASRRELTEAFF.

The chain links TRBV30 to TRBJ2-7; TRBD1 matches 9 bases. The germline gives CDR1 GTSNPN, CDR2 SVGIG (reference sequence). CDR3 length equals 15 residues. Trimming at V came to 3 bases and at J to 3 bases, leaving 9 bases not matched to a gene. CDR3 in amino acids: CAWRDRGPQGYEQYF. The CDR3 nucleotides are TGTGCCTGGAGGGACAGGGGCCCTCAGGGCTACGAGCAGTACTTC.

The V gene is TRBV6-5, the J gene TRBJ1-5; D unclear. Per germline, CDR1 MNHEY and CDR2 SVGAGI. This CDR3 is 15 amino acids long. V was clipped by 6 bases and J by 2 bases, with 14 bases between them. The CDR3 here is CASRGLSGGNQPQHF. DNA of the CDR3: TGTGCCAGCAGAGGACTCTCTGGCGGCAATCAGCCCCAGCATTTT.

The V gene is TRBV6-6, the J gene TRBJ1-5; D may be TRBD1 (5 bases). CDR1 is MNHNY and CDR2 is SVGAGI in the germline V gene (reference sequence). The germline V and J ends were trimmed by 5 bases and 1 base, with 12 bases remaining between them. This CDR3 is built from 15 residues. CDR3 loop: CASSDFRDSNQPQHF. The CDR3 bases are TGTGCCAGCAGTGACTTCCGGGACAGCAATCAGCCCCAGCATTTT.

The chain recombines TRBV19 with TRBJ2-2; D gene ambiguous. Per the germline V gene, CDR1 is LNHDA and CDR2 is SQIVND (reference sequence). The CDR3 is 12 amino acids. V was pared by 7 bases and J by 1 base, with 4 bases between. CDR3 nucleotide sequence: TGTGCCAGTAAGAGGAACACCGGGGAGCTGTTTTTT. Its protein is CASKRNTGELFF.

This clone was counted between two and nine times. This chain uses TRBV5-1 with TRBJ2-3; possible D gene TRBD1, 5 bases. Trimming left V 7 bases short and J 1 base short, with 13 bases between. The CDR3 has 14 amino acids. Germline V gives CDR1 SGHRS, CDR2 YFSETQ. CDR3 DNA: TGCGCCAGCCAAACGGCACAGGGCACAGATACGCAGTATTTT. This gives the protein CASQTAQGTDTQYF.

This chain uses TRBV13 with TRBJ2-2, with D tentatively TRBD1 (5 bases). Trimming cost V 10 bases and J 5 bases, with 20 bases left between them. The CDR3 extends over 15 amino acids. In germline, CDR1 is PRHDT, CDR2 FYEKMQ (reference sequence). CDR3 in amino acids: CATAGRVSRTGELFF. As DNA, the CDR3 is TGTGCCACCGCCGGCAGGGTATCACGGACCGGGGAGCTGTTTTTT.

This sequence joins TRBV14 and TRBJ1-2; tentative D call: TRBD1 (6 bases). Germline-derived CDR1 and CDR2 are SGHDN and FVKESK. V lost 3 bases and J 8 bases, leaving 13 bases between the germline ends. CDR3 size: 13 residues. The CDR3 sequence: CASSQQGSIGYTF. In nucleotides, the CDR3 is TGTGCCAGCAGCCAGCAGGGGTCGATAGGCTACACCTTC.

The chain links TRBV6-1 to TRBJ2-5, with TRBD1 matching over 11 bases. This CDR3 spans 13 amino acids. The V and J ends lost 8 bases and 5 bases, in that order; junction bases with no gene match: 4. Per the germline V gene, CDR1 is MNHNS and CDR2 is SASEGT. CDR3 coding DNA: TGTGCCAGCGGGACAGGGGGATGGGAGACCCAGTACTTC. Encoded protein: CASGTGGWETQYF.

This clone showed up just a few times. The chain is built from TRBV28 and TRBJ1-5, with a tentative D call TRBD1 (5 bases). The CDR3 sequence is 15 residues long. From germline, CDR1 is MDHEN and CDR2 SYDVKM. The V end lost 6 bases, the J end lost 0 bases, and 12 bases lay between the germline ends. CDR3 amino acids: CASSLDRYSNQPQHF. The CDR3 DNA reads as TGTGCCAGCAGCCTCGACAGATATAGCAATCAGCCCCAGCATTTT.

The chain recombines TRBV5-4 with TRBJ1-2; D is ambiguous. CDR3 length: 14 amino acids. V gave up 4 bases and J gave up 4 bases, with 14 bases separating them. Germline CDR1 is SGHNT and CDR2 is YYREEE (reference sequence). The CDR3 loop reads CASSPGDSPYGYTF. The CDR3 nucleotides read TGTGCCAGCAGCCCCGGGGATTCGCCCTATGGCTACACCTTC. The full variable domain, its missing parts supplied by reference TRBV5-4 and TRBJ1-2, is ETGVTQSPTHLIKTRGQQVTLRCSSQSGHNTVSWYQQALGQGPQFIFQYYREEENGRGNFPPRFSGLQFPNYSSELNVNALELDDSALYLCASSPGDSPYGYTFGSGTRLTVV.

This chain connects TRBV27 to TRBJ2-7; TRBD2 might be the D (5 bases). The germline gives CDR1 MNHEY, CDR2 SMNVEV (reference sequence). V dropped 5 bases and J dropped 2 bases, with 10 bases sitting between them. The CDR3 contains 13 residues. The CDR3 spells CASSLRDAYEQYF. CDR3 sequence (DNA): TGTGCCAGCAGTCTCCGGGATGCCTACGAGCAGTACTTC.

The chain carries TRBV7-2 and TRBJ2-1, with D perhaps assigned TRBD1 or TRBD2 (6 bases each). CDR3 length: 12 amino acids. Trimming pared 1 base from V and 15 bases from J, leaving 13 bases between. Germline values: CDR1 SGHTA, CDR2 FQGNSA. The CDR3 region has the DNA TGTGCCAGCAGCTTAGAGTCGGGGGCTCTGTTCTTC. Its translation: CASSLESGALFF.

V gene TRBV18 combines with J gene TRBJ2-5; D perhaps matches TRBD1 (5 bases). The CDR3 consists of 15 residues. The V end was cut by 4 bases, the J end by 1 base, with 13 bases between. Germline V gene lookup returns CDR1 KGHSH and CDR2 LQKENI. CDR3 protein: CASSQNTDSQETQYF. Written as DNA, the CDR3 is TGTGCCAGCTCACAAAACACTGACAGCCAAGAGACCCAGTACTTC.